The entry below describes one T cell receptor beta chain. How the authors handled the data: From reference gene primer amplification, estimates of nucleated cell counts were derived. Repertoires were generated with immunoSEQ multiplex PCR, while TCRdb's copy carries only in-frame clones and drops some. That table is the source of V, J and clone size, and D and trimming were worked out from the DNA. The data contain 200,000 to 250,000 clones, approximately 80% of them singletons. This record belongs to a study of blood T cell repertoires in COVID-19. Study at large: Italy, Spain and the United States were the sources of the convalescent and acute COVID-19 samples. Sources were T cells, B-cell-depleted T cells, or PBMCs; the material itself was cDNA or gDNA.

CDR3 length: 16 amino acids. V gave up 5 bases and J gave up 1 base, with 15 bases separating them. Germline V gives CDR1 SGHTA, CDR2 FQGNSA. The chain has TRBV7-2 and TRBJ2-1; D perhaps matches TRBD1 (6 bases). This receptor was identified in a woman older than 75 with acute or convalescent COVID-19. The sample comprised peripheral blood. The CDR3 sequence: CASSPRGIRSYNEQFF. CDR3 bases: TGTGCCAGCAGCCCCAGGGGAATCCGTTCCTACAATGAGCAGTTCTTC. The full variable domain, its missing parts supplied by reference TRBV7-2 and TRBJ2-1, is GAGVSQSPSNKVTEKGKDVELRCDPISGHTALYWYRQSLGQGLEFLIYFQGNSAPDKSGLPSDRFSAERTGGSVSTLTIQRTQQEDSAVYLCASSPRGIRSYNEQFFGPGTRLTVL.